This T cell receptor beta chain was recovered during a study of siplizumab effects on memory and regulatory T cells. Profiled with immunoSEQ multiplex PCR; TCRdb holds only in-frame clones, not every one. The table includes approximately 120,000 clones, around 93% detected once. V gave up 2 bases and J gave up 0 bases, with 13 bases separating them. This CDR3 comprises 16 residues. CDR1 and CDR2 from the germline V gene are SGHTA and FQGNSA. The sequence was collected from a human donor in good health. Sequencing input: non-Treg CD4+ T cells sorted from blood. The rearrangement uses TRBV7-2 and TRBJ1-1; D remains ambiguous. CDR3 nucleotides: TGTGCCAGCAGCTTATTCCAGTCGCTTATGAACACTGAAGCTTTCTTT. This gives the protein CASSLFQSLMNTEAFF.